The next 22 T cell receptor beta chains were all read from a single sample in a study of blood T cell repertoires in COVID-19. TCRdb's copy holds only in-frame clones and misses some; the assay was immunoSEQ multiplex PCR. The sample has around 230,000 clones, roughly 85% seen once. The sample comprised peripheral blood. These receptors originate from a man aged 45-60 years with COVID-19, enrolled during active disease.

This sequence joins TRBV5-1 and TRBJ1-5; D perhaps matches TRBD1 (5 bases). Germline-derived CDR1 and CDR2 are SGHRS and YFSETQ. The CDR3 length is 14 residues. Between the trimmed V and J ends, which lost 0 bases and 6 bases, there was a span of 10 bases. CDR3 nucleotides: TGCGCCAGCAGCTTGGCGGGGGGGACTCAGCCCCAGCATTTT. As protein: CASSLAGGTQPQHF.

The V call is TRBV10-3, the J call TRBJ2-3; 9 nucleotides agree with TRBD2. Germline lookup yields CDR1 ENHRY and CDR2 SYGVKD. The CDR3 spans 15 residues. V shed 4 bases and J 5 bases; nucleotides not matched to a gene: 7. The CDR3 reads CAISAQRGVGDTQYF. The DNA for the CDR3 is TGTGCCATCAGTGCGCAGCGGGGGGTCGGAGATACGCAGTATTTT.

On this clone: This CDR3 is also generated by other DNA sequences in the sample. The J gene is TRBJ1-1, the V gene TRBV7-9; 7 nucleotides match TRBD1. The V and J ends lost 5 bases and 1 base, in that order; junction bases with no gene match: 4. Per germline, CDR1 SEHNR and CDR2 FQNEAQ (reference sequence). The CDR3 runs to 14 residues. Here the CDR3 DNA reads TGTGCCAGCAGCAGGACAGGAGGGAACACTGAAGCTTTCTTT. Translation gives CASSRTGGNTEAFF.

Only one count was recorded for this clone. DNA for the CDR3: TGTGCCACCAGTGACGGGGGGACGGGGGCCAACGTCCTGACTTTC. Translating it yields CATSDGGTGANVLTF. This chain joins TRBV24-1 and TRBJ2-6, with TRBD2 matching 7 bases. J gave up 4 bases and V 4 bases, and 3 bases lay outside the gene matches. The CDR3 spans 15 residues. The germline gives CDR1 KGHDR, CDR2 SFDVKD.

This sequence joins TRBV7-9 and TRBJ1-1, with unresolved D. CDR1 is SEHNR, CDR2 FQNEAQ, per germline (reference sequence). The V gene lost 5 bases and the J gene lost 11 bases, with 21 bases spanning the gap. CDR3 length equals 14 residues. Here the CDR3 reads CASSAQPNMVSAFF. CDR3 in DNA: TGTGCCAGCAGCGCCCAACCGAACATGGTTAGCGCTTTCTTT.

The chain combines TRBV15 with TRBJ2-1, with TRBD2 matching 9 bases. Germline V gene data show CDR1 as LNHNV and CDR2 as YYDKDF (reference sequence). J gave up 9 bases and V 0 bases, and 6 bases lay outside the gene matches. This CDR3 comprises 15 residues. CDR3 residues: CATSRDPAGGGEQFF. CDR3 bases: TGTGCCACCAGCAGAGATCCAGCGGGGGGCGGTGAGCAGTTCTTC. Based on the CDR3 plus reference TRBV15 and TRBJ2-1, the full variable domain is DAMVIQNPRYQVTQFGKPVTLSCSQTLNHNVMYWYQQKSSQAPKLLFHYYDKDFNNEADTPDNFQSRRPNTSFCFLDIRSPGLGDTAMYLCATSRDPAGGGEQFFGPGTRLTVL.

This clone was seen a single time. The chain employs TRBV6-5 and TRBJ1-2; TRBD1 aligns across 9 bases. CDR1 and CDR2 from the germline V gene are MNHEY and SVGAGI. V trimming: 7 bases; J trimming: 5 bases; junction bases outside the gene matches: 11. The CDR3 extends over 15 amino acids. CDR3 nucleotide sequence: TGTGCCAGCACCAAAGGGGACAGGGACGGGTATGGCTACACCTTC. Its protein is CASTKGDRDGYGYTF.

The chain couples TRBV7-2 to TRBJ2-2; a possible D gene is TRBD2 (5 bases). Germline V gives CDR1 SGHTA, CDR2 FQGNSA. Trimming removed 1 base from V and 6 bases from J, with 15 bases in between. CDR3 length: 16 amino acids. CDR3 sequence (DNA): TGTGCCAGCAGCTTAGGGGCTACTAGTAGGGCCGGGGAGCTGTTTTTT. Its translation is CASSLGATSRAGELFF.

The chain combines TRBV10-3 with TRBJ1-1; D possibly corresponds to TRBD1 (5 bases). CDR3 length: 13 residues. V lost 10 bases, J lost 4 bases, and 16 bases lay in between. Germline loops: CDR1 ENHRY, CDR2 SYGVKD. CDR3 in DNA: TGTGCCACCTGTCTTTCAGGGTCCACTGAAGCTTTCTTT. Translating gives CATCLSGSTEAFF.

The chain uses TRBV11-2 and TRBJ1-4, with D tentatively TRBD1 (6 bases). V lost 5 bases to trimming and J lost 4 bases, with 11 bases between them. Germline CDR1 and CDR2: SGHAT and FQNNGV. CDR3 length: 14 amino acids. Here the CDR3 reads CASSPLDSNEKLFF. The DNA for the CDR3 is TGTGCCAGCAGCCCCCTGGACAGTAATGAAAAACTGTTTTTT.

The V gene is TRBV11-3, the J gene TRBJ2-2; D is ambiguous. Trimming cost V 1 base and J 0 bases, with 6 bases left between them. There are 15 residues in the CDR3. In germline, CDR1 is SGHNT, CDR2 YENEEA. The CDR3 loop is CASSLGSANTGELFF. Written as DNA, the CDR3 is TGTGCCAGCAGCTTAGGGTCAGCGAACACCGGGGAGCTGTTTTTT.

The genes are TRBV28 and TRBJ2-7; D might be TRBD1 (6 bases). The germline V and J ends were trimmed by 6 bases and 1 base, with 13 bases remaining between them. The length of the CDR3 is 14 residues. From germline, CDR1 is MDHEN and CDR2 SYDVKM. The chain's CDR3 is CASSNWTESYEQYF. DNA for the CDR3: TGTGCCAGCAGCAATTGGACAGAGTCCTACGAGCAGTACTTC.

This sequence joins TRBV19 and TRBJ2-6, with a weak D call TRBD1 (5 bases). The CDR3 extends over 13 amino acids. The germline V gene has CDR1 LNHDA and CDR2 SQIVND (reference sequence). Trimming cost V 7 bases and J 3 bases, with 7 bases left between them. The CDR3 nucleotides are TGTGCCAGTACCCAGGGTGGGGCCAACGTCCTGACTTTC. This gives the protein CASTQGGANVLTF.

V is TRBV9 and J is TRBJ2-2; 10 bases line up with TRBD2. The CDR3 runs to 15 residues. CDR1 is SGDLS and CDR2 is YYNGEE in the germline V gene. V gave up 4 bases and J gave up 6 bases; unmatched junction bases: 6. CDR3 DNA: TGTGCCAGCAGCCTTGGGACTAGCGTTTCCGGGGAGCTGTTTTTT. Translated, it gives CASSLGTSVSGELFF.

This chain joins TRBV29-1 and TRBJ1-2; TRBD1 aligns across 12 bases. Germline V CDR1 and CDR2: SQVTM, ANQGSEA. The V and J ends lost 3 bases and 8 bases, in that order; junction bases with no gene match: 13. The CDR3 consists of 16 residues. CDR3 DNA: TGCAGCGTTGAGAGGATAGGGACAGGGGGCATAGGCGGCTACACCTTC. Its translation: CSVERIGTGGIGGYTF. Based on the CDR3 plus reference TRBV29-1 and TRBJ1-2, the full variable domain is SAVISQKPSRDICQRGTSLTIQCQVDSQVTMMFWYRQQPGQSLTLIATANQGSEATYESGFVIDKFPISRPNLTFSTLTVSNMSPEDSSIYLCSVERIGTGGIGGYTFGSGTRLTVV.

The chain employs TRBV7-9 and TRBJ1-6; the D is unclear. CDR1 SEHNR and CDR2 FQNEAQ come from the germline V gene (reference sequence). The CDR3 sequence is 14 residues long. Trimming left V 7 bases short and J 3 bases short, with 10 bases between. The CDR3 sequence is CASIDGDYNSPLHF. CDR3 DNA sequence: TGTGCCAGCATAGACGGGGACTATAATTCACCCCTCCACTTT.

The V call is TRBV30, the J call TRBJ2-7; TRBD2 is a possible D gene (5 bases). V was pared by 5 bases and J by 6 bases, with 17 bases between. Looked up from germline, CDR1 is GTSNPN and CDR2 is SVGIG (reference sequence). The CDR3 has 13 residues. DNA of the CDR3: TGTGCCTGGGGCTGGACTGACTCCGCCGAGCAGTACTTC. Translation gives CAWGWTDSAEQYF.

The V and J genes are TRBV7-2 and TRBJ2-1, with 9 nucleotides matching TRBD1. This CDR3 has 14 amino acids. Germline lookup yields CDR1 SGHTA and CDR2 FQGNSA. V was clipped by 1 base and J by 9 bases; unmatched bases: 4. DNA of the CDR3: TGTGCCAGCAGCTTAGGAGGACAGGGGAGTGAGCAGTTCTTC. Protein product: CASSLGGQGSEQFF.

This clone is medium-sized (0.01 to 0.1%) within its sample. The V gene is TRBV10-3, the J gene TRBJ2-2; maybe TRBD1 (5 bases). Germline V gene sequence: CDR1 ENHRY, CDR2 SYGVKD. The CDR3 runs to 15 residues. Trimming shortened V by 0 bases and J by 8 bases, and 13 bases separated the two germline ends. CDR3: CAISESGALFGELFF. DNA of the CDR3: TGTGCCATCAGTGAGTCAGGGGCTCTATTTGGGGAGCTGTTTTTT.

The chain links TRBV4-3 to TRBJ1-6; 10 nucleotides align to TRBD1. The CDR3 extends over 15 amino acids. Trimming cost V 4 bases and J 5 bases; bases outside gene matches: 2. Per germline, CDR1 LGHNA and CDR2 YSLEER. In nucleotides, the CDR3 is TGCGCCAGCAGCCCGGGACAGGGGAATAATTCACCCCTCCACTTT. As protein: CASSPGQGNNSPLHF.

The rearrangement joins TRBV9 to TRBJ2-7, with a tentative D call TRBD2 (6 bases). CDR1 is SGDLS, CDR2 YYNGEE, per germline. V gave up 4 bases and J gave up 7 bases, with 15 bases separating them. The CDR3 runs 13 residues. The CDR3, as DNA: TGTGCCAGCAGCCCATCAATAGCGGAGGAGCAGTACTTC. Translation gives CASSPSIAEEQYF.

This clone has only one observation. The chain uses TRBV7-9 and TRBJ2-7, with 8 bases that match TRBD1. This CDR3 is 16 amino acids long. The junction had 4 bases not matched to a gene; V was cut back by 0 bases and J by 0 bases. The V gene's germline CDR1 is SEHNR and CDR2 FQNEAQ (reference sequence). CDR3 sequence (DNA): TGTGCCAGCAGCTTAGCGCGGACAGGGTCCTCCTACGAGCAGTACTTC. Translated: CASSLARTGSSYEQYF.